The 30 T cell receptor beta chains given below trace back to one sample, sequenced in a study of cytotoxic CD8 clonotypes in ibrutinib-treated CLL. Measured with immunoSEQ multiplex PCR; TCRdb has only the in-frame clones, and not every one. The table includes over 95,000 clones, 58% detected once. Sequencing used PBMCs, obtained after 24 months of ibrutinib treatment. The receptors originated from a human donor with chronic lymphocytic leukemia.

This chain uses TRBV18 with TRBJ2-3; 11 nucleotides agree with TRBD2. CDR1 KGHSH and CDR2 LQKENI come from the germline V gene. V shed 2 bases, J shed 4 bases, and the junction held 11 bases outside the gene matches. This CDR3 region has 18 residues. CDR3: CASSPYSISGGAADTQYF. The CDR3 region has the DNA TGTGCCAGCTCACCATATAGTATTAGCGGGGGGGCCGCAGATACGCAGTATTTT. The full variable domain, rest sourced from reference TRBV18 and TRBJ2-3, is NAGVMQNPRHLVRRRGQEARLRCSPMKGHSHVYWYRQLPEEGLKFMVYLQKENIIDESGMPKERFSAEFPKEGPSILRIQQVVRGDSAAYFCASSPYSISGGAADTQYFGPGTRLTVL.

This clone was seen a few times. CDR3 amino acids: CASSFLGQIQETQYF. CDR3 DNA sequence: TGTGCCAGCAGCTTCCTAGGACAGATCCAAGAGACCCAGTACTTC. The chain combines TRBV5-6 with TRBJ2-5; D possibly corresponds to TRBD1 (6 bases). Trimming cost V 2 bases and J 1 base, with 12 bases left between them. The CDR3 extends over 15 amino acids. Germline CDR1 SGHDT, CDR2 YYEEEE.

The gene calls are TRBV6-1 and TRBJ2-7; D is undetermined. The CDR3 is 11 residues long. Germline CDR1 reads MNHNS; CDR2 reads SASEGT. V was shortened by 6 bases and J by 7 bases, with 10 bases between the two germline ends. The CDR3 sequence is CASSTRFEQYF. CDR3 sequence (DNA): TGTGCCAGCAGCACGAGGTTTGAGCAGTACTTC.

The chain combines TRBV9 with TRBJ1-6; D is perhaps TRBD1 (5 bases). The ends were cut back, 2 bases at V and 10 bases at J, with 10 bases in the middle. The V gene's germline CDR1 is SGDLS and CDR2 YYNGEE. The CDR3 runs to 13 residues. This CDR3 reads CASSVDSRSPLHF. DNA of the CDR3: TGTGCCAGCAGCGTCGACAGCAGGTCACCCCTCCACTTT.

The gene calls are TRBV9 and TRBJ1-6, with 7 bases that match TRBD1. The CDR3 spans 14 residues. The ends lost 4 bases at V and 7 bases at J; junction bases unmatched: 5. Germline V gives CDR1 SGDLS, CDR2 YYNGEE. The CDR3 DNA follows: TGTGCCAGCAGCCCACAGGGGAGCAATTCACCCCTCCACTTT. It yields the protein CASSPQGSNSPLHF.

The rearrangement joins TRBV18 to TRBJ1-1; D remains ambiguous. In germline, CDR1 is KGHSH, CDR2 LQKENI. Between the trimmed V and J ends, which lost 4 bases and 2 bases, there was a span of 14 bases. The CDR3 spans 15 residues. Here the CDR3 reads CASSLSDSYNTEAFF. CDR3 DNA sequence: TGTGCCAGCTCACTCTCGGACTCTTACAACACTGAAGCTTTCTTT.

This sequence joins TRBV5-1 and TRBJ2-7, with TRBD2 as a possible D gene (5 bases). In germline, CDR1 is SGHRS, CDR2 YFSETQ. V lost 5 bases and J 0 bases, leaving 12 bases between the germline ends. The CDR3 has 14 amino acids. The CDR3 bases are TGCGCCAGCAGGCAGAGCGGTAGCTCCTACGAGCAGTACTTC. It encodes CASRQSGSSYEQYF.

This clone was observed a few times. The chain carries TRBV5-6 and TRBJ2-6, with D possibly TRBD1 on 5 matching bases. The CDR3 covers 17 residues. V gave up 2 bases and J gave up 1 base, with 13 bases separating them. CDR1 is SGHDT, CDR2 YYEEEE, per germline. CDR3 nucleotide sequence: TGTGCCAGCAGCTTCGGGCAGGGTAGGTCTGGGGCCAACGTCCTGACTTTC. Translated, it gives CASSFGQGRSGANVLTF.

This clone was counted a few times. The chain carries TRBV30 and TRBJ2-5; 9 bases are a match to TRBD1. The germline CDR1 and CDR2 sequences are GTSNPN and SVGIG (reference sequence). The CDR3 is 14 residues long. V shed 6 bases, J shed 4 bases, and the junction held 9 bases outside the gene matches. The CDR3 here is CACRGQGERETQYF. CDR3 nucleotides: TGTGCCTGCCGGGGACAGGGAGAGCGAGAGACCCAGTACTTC.

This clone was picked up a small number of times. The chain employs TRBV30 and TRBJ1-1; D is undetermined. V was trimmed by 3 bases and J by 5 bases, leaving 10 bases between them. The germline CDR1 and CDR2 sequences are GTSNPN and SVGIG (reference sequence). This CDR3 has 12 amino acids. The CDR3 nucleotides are TGTGCCTGGAGGGGTCGACGGACTGAAGCTTTCTTT. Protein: CAWRGRRTEAFF.

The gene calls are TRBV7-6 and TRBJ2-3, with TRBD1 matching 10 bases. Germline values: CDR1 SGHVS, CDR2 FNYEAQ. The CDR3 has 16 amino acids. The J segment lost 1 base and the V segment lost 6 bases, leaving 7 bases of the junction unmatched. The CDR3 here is CASSGTGTGGTDTQYF. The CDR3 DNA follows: TGTGCCAGCAGTGGGACCGGGACAGGGGGCACAGATACGCAGTATTTT.

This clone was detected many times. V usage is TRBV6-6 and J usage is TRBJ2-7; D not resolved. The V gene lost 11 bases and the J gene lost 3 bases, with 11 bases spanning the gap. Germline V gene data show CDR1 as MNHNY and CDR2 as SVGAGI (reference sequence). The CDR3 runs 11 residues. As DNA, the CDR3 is TGTGCCGGCTCCGATGACTACGAGCAGTACTTC. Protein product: CAGSDDYEQYF.

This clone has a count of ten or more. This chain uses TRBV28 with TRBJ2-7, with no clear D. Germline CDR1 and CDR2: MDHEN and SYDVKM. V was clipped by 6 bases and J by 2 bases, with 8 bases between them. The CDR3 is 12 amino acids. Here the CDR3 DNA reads TGTGCCAGCAGGTCGATGACCTACGAGCAGTACTTC. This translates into CASRSMTYEQYF.

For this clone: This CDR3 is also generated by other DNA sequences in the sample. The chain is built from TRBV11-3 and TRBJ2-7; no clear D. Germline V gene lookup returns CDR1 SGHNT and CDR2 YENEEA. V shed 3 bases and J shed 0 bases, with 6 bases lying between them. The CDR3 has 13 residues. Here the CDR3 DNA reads TGTGCCAGCAGCTTCGGCACCTCCTACGAGCAGTACTTC. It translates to CASSFGTSYEQYF.

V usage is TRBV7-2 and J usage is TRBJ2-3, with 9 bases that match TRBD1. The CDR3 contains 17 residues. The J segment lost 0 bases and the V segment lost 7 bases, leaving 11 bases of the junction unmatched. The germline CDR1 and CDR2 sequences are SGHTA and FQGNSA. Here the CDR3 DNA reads TGTGCCAGCACACGACGGGACAGGGAGGTTAGCACAGATACGCAGTATTTT. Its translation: CASTRRDREVSTDTQYF.

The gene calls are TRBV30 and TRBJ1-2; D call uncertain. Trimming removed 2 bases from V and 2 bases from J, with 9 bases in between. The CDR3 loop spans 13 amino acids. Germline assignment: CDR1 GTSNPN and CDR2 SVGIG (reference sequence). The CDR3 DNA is TGTGCCTGGAGTCGACTTCTCAACTATGGCTACACCTTC. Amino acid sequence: CAWSRLLNYGYTF.

The CDR3 DNA follows: TGCAGTGCTCGGTACCAAGAGACCCAGTACTTC. Translating gives CSARYQETQYF. The chain couples TRBV20-1 to TRBJ2-5; D ambiguous. The germline V gene encodes CDR1 DFQATT and CDR2 SNEGSKA (reference sequence). The CDR3 spans 11 residues. Trimming removed 5 bases from V and 0 bases from J, with 4 bases in between.

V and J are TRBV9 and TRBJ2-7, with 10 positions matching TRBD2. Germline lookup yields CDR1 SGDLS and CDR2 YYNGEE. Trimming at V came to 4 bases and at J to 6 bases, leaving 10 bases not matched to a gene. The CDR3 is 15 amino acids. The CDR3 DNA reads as TGTGCCAGCAGCACCCTGACTAGCGGGCTAGGCGAGCAGTACTTC. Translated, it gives CASSTLTSGLGEQYF. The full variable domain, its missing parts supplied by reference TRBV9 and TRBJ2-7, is DSGVTQTPKHLITATGQRVTLRCSPRSGDLSVYWYQQSLDQGLQFLIQYYNGEERAKGNILERFSAQQFPDLHSELNLSSLELGDSALYFCASSTLTSGLGEQYFGPGTRLTVT.

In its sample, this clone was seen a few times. This CDR3 reads CASLMGQGNTGELFF. DNA for the CDR3: TGTGCCAGCTTGATGGGACAGGGTAACACCGGGGAGCTGTTTTTT. This sequence joins TRBV6-6 and TRBJ2-2; 9 bases agree with TRBD1. CDR1 and CDR2 (germline): MNHNY, SVGAGI (reference sequence). The J segment lost 2 bases and the V segment lost 8 bases, leaving 6 bases of the junction unmatched. The CDR3 spans 15 residues.

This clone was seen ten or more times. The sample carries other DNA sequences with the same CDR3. The CDR3 sequence is CASSLVVAGNQETQYF. The DNA for the CDR3 is TGTGCCAGCAGCTTAGTAGTCGCAGGGAACCAAGAGACCCAGTACTTC. The chain is built from TRBV7-8 and TRBJ2-5; D may be TRBD1 (5 bases). Looked up from germline, CDR1 is SGHVS and CDR2 is FQNEAQ. The CDR3 loop spans 16 amino acids. V was pared by 1 base and J by 0 bases, with 12 bases between.

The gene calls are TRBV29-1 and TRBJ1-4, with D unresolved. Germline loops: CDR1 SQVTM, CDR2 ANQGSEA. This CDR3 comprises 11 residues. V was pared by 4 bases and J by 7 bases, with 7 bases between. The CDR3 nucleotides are TGCAGCGTTGTCTGGCTTGAAAAACTGTTTTTT. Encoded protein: CSVVWLEKLFF.

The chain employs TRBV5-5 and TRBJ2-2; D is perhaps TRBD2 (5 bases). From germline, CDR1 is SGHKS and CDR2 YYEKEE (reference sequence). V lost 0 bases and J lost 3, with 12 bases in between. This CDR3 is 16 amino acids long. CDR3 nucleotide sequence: TGTGCCAGCAGCTTGGGGCTAGCCGGGGACACCGGGGAGCTGTTTTTT. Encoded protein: CASSLGLAGDTGELFF.

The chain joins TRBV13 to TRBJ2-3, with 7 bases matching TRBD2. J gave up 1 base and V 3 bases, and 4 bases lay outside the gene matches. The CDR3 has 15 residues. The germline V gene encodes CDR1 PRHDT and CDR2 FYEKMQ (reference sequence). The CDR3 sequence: CASSFFREGTDTQYF. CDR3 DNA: TGTGCCAGCAGCTTCTTTCGGGAGGGCACAGATACGCAGTATTTT.

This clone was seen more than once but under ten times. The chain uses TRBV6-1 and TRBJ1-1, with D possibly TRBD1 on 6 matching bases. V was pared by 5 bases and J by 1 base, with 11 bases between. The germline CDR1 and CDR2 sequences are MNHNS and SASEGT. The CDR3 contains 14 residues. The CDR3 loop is CASSLQGWNTEAFF. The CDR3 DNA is TGTGCCAGCAGTCTGCAGGGGTGGAACACTGAAGCTTTCTTT.

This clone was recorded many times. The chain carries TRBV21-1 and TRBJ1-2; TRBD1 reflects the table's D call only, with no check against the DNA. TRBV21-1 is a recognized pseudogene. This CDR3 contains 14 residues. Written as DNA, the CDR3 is TGTGCCAGCAGCCCGGACAGGGGATACTATGGCTACACCTTC. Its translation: CASSPDRGYYGYTF.

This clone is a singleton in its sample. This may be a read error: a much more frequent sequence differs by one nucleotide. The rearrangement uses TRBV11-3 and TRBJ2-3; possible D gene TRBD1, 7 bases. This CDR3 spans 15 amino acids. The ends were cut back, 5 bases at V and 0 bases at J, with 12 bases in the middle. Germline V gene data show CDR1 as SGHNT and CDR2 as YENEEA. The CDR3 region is CASSPRGASTDTQYF. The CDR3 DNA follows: TGTGCCAGCAGCCCCAGGGGGGCTAGCACAGATACGCAGTATTTT. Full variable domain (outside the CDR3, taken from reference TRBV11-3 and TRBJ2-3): EAGVVQSPRYKIIEKKQPVAFWCNPISGHNTLYWYLQNLGQGPELLIRYENEEAVDDSQLPKDRFSAERLKGVDSTLKIQPAELGDSAVYLCASSPRGASTDTQYFGPGTRLTVL.

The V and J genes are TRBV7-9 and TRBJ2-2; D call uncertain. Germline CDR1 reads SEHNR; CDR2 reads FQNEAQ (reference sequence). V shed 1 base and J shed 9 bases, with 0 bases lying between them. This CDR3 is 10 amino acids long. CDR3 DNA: TGTGCCAGCAGCTTAGGGGAGCTGTTTTTT. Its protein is CASSLGELFF.

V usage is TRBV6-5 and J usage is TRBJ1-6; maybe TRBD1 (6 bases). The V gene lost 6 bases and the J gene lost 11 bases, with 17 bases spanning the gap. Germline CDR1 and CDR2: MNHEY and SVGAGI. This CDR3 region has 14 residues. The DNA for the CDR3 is TGTGCCAGCAGCAAACCGGGACATTGGGCACCCCTCCACTTT. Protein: CASSKPGHWAPLHF.

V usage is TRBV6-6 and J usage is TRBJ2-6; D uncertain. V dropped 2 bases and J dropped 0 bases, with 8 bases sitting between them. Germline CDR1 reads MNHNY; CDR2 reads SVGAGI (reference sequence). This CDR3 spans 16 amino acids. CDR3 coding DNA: TGTGCCAGCAGTTACAGGGTTCTCTCTGGGGCCAACGTCCTGACTTTC. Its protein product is CASSYRVLSGANVLTF.

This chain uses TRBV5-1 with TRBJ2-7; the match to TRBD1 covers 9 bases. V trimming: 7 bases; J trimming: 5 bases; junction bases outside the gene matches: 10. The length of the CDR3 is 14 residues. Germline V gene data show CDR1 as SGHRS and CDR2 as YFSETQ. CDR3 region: CASAGTGRGDEQYF. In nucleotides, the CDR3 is TGCGCCAGCGCCGGGACAGGGAGAGGAGACGAGCAGTACTTC.